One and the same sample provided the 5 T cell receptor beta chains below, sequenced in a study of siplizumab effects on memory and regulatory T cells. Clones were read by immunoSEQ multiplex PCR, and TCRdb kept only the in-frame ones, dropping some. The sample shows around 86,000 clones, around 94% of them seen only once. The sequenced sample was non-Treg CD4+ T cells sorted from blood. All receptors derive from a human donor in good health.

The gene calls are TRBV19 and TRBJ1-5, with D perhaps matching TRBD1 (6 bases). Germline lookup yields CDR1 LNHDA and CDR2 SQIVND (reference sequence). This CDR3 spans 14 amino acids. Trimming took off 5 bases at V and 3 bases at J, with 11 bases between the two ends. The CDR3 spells CASSPRGINQPQHF. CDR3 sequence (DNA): TGTGCCAGTAGTCCCAGGGGAATCAATCAGCCCCAGCATTTT.

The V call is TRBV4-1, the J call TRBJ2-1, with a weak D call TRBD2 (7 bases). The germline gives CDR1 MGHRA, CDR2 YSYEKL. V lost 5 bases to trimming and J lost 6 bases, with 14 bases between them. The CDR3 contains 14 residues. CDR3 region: CASSNRGARNEQFF. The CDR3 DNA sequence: TGCGCCAGCAGCAACCGGGGGGCGCGCAATGAGCAGTTCTTC.

The CDR3 nucleotides read TGCGCCAGCACTCGGGAGTTCAACAATGAGCAGTTCTTC. Translation: CASTREFNNEQFF. The chain joins TRBV5-1 to TRBJ2-1, with TRBD2 as a possible D gene (6 bases). Between the trimmed V and J ends, which lost 6 bases and 5 bases, there was a span of 12 bases. CDR3 length equals 13 residues. The germline gives CDR1 SGHRS, CDR2 YFSETQ. The variable domain in full, completed from reference TRBV5-1 and TRBJ2-1, reads KAGVTQTPRYLIKTRGQQVTLSCSPISGHRSVSWYQQTPGQGLQFLFEYFSETQRNKGNFPGRFSGRQFSNSRSEMNVSTLELGDSALYLCASTREFNNEQFFGPGTRLTVL.

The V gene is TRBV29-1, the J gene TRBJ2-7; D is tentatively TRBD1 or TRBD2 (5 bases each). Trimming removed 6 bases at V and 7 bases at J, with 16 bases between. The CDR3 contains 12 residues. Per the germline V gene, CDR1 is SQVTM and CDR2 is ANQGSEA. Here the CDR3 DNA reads TGCAGCGTAGGGGACCGGCCGGGGGAGCAGTACTTC. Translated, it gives CSVGDRPGEQYF.

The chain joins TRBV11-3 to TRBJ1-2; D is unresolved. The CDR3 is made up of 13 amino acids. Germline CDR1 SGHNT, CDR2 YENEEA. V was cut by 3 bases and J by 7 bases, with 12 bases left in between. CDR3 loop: CASSFQHLGGYTF. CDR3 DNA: TGTGCCAGCAGCTTCCAACACCTCGGTGGCTACACCTTC.